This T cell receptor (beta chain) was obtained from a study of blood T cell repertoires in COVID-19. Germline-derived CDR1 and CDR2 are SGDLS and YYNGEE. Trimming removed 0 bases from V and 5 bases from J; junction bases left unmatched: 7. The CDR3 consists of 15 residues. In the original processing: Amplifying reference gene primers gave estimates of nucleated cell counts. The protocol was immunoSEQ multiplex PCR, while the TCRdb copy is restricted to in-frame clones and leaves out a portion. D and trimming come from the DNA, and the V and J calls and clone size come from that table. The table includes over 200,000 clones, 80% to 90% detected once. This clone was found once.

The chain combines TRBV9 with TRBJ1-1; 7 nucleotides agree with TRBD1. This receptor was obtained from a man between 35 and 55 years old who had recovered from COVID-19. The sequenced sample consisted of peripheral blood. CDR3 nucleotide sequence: TGTGCCAGCAGCGTAGCTGAGGGGGCGGGAACTGAAGCTTTCTTT. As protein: CASSVAEGAGTEAFF.